This T cell receptor (beta chain) was captured by sequencing in a study of patients and donors after allogeneic stem cell transplantation. This clonotype was seen a few times. CDR3 length equals 16 residues. Trimming cost V 0 bases and J 6 bases; bases outside gene matches: 8. Germline V gene sequence: CDR1 ENHRY, CDR2 SYGVKD. TCRdb itself ran the RT-PCR reads through MiXCR, one entry per CDR3 protein. The top ten clones hold approximately 26% of a sample with roughly 150,000 distinct CDR3 sequences, nearly 25% of them seen once. The source is a human donor who was either an allogeneic HSCT recipient or a stem cell or donor lymphocyte infusion donor (not recorded which). It is not recorded whose cells these are; they may come from a transplant donor. Sequencing was performed on blood, either unsorted or a sorted T cell fraction (not recorded which). The V call is TRBV10-3, the J call TRBJ2-1, with 7 bases identical to TRBD2. The CDR3 here is CAISESIAGAGNEQFF. The CDR3, as DNA: TGTGCCATCAGTGAGTCGATCGCGGGAGCGGGCAATGAGCAGTTCTTC.